Listed below are T cell receptor beta chains from one sample, sequenced in a study of blood T cell repertoires in COVID-19. The repertoire was sequenced with immunoSEQ multiplex PCR; TCRdb's copy has only in-frame clones and lacks some. Found here are fewer than 180,000 clones, 70% to 90% of them singletons; the top ten hold less than 3.5%. The specimen sequenced was peripheral blood. Every receptor here comes from an older man with acute or convalescent COVID-19. CDR3s include the opening cysteine and the closing phenylalanine or tryptophan. Fields, in order: D gene, clone size, CDR3 length, J gene, V gene, CDR3 DNA, CDR3 protein. D genes are given only for firm matches. Expanded clones are given a class, and other clones once, few, many or no size at all.

d_call: TRBD1
clone_size: .
cdr3_length: 15
j_call: TRBJ1-6
v_call: TRBV5-6
cdr3_nt: TGTGCCAGCAGCTCCCTGGACAGGGATAATTCACCCCTCCACTTT
cdr3_aa: CASSSLDRDNSPLHF

d_call: .
clone_size: .
cdr3_length: 15
j_call: TRBJ1-2
v_call: TRBV5-5
cdr3_nt: TGTGCCAGCAGCTTGGGTAGCGGACGAGGCTATGGCTACACCTTC
cdr3_aa: CASSLGSGRGYGYTF

d_call: TRBD2
clone_size: once
cdr3_length: 15
j_call: TRBJ2-1
v_call: TRBV7-6
cdr3_nt: TGTGCCAGCAGCTTCGGACTAGCGGGTGTTAATGAGCAGTTCTTC
cdr3_aa: CASSFGLAGVNEQFF

d_call: .
clone_size: .
cdr3_length: 15
j_call: TRBJ1-1
v_call: TRBV7-9
cdr3_nt: TGTGCCAGCAGCTTATTCCGGGGGTTGAACACTGAAGCTTTCTTT
cdr3_aa: CASSLFRGLNTEAFF

d_call: .
clone_size: .
cdr3_length: 14
j_call: TRBJ2-5
v_call: TRBV19
cdr3_nt: TGTGCCAGTAGTATAGGTGCAGGGTTAGAGACCCAGTACTTC
cdr3_aa: CASSIGAGLETQYF

d_call: TRBD2
clone_size: .
cdr3_length: 17
j_call: TRBJ2-3
v_call: TRBV6-2/TRBV6-3
cdr3_nt: TGTGCCAGCAGTTACTACTCCGGGACTAGCGAGACAGATACGCAGTATTTT
cdr3_aa: CASSYYSGTSETDTQYF

d_call: .
clone_size: .
cdr3_length: 16
j_call: TRBJ2-6
v_call: TRBV4-3
cdr3_nt: TGCGCCAGCAGCCAAGAAGAGGTCTCTGGGGCCAACGTCCTGACTTTC
cdr3_aa: CASSQEEVSGANVLTF

d_call: .
clone_size: once
cdr3_length: 15
j_call: TRBJ2-2
v_call: TRBV5-1
cdr3_nt: TGCGCCAGCAGCTTGGGTACTATCTACACCGGGGAGCTGTTTTTT
cdr3_aa: CASSLGTIYTGELFF

d_call: .
clone_size: .
cdr3_length: 13
j_call: TRBJ1-4
v_call: TRBV6-5
cdr3_nt: TGTGCCAGCAGGCGGGGCCTTAATGAAAAACTGTTTTTT
cdr3_aa: CASRRGLNEKLFF

d_call: .
clone_size: .
cdr3_length: 14
j_call: TRBJ2-1
v_call: TRBV29-1
cdr3_nt: TGCAGCTCGGGGGGCCTACTCTCCTACAATGAGCAGTTCTTC
cdr3_aa: CSSGGLLSYNEQFF

d_call: TRBD2
clone_size: .
cdr3_length: 15
j_call: TRBJ2-1
v_call: TRBV24-1
cdr3_nt: TGTGCCACCAGCCCCGGGACTAGGGCCTACAATGAGCAGTTCTTC
cdr3_aa: CATSPGTRAYNEQFF

d_call: .
clone_size: .
cdr3_length: 10
j_call: TRBJ1-2
v_call: TRBV30
cdr3_nt: TGTGCCCTCCAGGGTAATGGCTACACCTTC
cdr3_aa: CALQGNGYTF

d_call: .
clone_size: .
cdr3_length: 13
j_call: TRBJ1-1
v_call: TRBV7-3
cdr3_nt: TGTGCCAGCAGCTTAAGCTATAACACTGAAGCTTTCTTT
cdr3_aa: CASSLSYNTEAFF

d_call: TRBD2
clone_size: .
cdr3_length: 16
j_call: TRBJ2-7
v_call: TRBV24-1
cdr3_nt: TGTGCCACCAGTGATTCAGCGGGAGGTCCCTCCTACGAGCAGTACTTC
cdr3_aa: CATSDSAGGPSYEQYF

d_call: TRBD2
clone_size: .
cdr3_length: 16
j_call: TRBJ2-7
v_call: TRBV7-2
cdr3_nt: TGTGCCAGCAGCGCTACCGGGACTAGCGGGAAGTACGAGCAGTACTTC
cdr3_aa: CASSATGTSGKYEQYF

d_call: .
clone_size: few
cdr3_length: 13
j_call: TRBJ1-2
v_call: TRBV18
cdr3_nt: TGTGCCAGCTCACCCGGGACAAATTATGGCTACACCTTC
cdr3_aa: CASSPGTNYGYTF

d_call: TRBD1
clone_size: .
cdr3_length: 15
j_call: TRBJ2-7
v_call: TRBV6-6
cdr3_nt: TGTGCCAGCAGTTACGATCCAAGACAGGGGGCTAAGCAGTACTTC
cdr3_aa: CASSYDPRQGAKQYF

d_call: TRBD2
clone_size: .
cdr3_length: 14
j_call: TRBJ2-5
v_call: TRBV2
cdr3_nt: TGTGCCAGCAGTGTCGGACTAGCGGTAGAGACCCAGTACTTC
cdr3_aa: CASSVGLAVETQYF

d_call: TRBD2
clone_size: few
cdr3_length: 16
j_call: TRBJ2-2
v_call: TRBV19
cdr3_nt: TGTGCCAGTAGTAATTGGGGCGGGAGGCCCACCGGGGAGCTGTTTTTT
cdr3_aa: CASSNWGGRPTGELFF

d_call: TRBD1
clone_size: .
cdr3_length: 11
j_call: TRBJ2-7
v_call: TRBV29-1
cdr3_nt: TGCAGCGTTGGGGGACAGGGCGAGCAGTACTTC
cdr3_aa: CSVGGQGEQYF

d_call: TRBD2
clone_size: once
cdr3_length: 17
j_call: TRBJ2-2
v_call: TRBV11-2
cdr3_nt: TGTGCCAGCACCTTTTGGGCGGGAGGGACGGAGGCCGGGGAGCTGTTTTTT
cdr3_aa: CASTFWAGGTEAGELFF

d_call: .
clone_size: .
cdr3_length: 11
j_call: TRBJ1-1
v_call: TRBV20-1
cdr3_nt: TGCGCCGGAGGGGAGGACACTGAAGCTTTCTTT
cdr3_aa: CAGGEDTEAFF

d_call: .
clone_size: once
cdr3_length: 14
j_call: TRBJ1-5
v_call: TRBV2
cdr3_nt: TGTGCCAGCAGTGAACGAGAGCGGGGTCAGCCCCAGCATTTT
cdr3_aa: CASSERERGQPQHF

d_call: TRBD2
clone_size: .
cdr3_length: 14
j_call: TRBJ2-7
v_call: TRBV6-5
cdr3_nt: TGTGCCAGCAAGCTAGCGGGAGGCTTTTACGAGCAGTACTTC
cdr3_aa: CASKLAGGFYEQYF

d_call: TRBD2
clone_size: .
cdr3_length: 16
j_call: TRBJ2-1
v_call: TRBV6-4
cdr3_nt: TGTGCCAGCAGTGCGGCTAGCGGGAGGACTTACAATGAGCAGTTCTTC
cdr3_aa: CASSAASGRTYNEQFF

d_call: TRBD2
clone_size: .
cdr3_length: 15
j_call: TRBJ2-3
v_call: TRBV5-1
cdr3_nt: TGCGCCAGCAGCTTGGCCGGGGGGAGCACAGATACGCAGTATTTT
cdr3_aa: CASSLAGGSTDTQYF

d_call: TRBD2
clone_size: .
cdr3_length: 14
j_call: TRBJ2-7
v_call: TRBV19
cdr3_nt: TGTGCCAGTAGGGGTACTAGCGGCCACTACGAGCAGTACTTC
cdr3_aa: CASRGTSGHYEQYF

d_call: .
clone_size: few
cdr3_length: 15
j_call: TRBJ2-3
v_call: TRBV15
cdr3_nt: TGTGCCACCAGCAGACTAGCATCTAGCACAGATACGCAGTATTTT
cdr3_aa: CATSRLASSTDTQYF

d_call: .
clone_size: once
cdr3_length: 13
j_call: TRBJ2-1
v_call: TRBV19
cdr3_nt: TGTGCCAGTGATGAGGGCCCCTACAATGAGCAGTTCTTC
cdr3_aa: CASDEGPYNEQFF

d_call: .
clone_size: .
cdr3_length: 15
j_call: TRBJ2-1
v_call: TRBV28
cdr3_nt: TGTGCCAGCAGCGCGGAGAGGGTTCCCTACAATGAGCAGTTCTTC
cdr3_aa: CASSAERVPYNEQFF

d_call: TRBD2
clone_size: few
cdr3_length: 13
j_call: TRBJ2-7
v_call: TRBV6-6
cdr3_nt: TGTGCCAGCTCTGGCGGGAGGAGGTACGAGCAGTACTTC
cdr3_aa: CASSGGRRYEQYF

d_call: TRBD1
clone_size: .
cdr3_length: 14
j_call: TRBJ1-2
v_call: TRBV5-1
cdr3_nt: TGCGCCAGCAGCTTGCCGGGACAGGGCTATGGCTACACCTTC
cdr3_aa: CASSLPGQGYGYTF

d_call: TRBD1
clone_size: .
cdr3_length: 17
j_call: TRBJ2-1
v_call: TRBV18
cdr3_nt: TGTGCCAGCTCACCAAGGCCGGGACAGGGGCTTAACAATGAGCAGTTCTTC
cdr3_aa: CASSPRPGQGLNNEQFF

d_call: TRBD2
clone_size: .
cdr3_length: 18
j_call: TRBJ2-2
v_call: TRBV2
cdr3_nt: TGTGCCAGCAGTGATGCAGGACTAGCGGGAGAGCGAACCGGGGAGCTGTTTTTT
cdr3_aa: CASSDAGLAGERTGELFF

d_call: .
clone_size: .
cdr3_length: 15
j_call: TRBJ1-5
v_call: TRBV25-1
cdr3_nt: TGTGCCAGCAGTGAATATGCGGCGGGCGTGGGGCCCCAGCATTTT
cdr3_aa: CASSEYAAGVGPQHF

d_call: TRBD2
clone_size: .
cdr3_length: 16
j_call: TRBJ2-5
v_call: TRBV15
cdr3_nt: TGTGCCACCAGCAGAGATCGACTAGCGGGAGTAGAGACCCAGTACTTC
cdr3_aa: CATSRDRLAGVETQYF

d_call: TRBD1
clone_size: .
cdr3_length: 16
j_call: TRBJ2-3
v_call: TRBV24-1
cdr3_nt: TGTGCCACCAGTGATTTGCCAGGGGGTAGCCCAGATACGCAGTATTTT
cdr3_aa: CATSDLPGGSPDTQYF

d_call: .
clone_size: few
cdr3_length: 15
j_call: TRBJ2-2
v_call: TRBV19
cdr3_nt: TGTGCCAGTAAAGTTCGGGAGAGGGCCACCGGGGAGCTGTTTTTT
cdr3_aa: CASKVRERATGELFF

d_call: .
clone_size: .
cdr3_length: 14
j_call: TRBJ2-7
v_call: TRBV13
cdr3_nt: TGTGCCAGCAGCCAAGATTCGTCGACATACGAGCAGTACTTC
cdr3_aa: CASSQDSSTYEQYF

d_call: .
clone_size: few
cdr3_length: 14
j_call: TRBJ2-2
v_call: TRBV5-1
cdr3_nt: TGCGCCAGCAGCTTGGGACCTAGCGTAGGGGAGCTGTTTTTT
cdr3_aa: CASSLGPSVGELFF

d_call: TRBD1
clone_size: .
cdr3_length: 15
j_call: TRBJ2-1
v_call: TRBV5-4
cdr3_nt: TGTGCCAGCAGCTTGGAGACAGGGGGCCTCAATGAGCAGTTCTTC
cdr3_aa: CASSLETGGLNEQFF

d_call: .
clone_size: .
cdr3_length: 13
j_call: TRBJ2-1
v_call: TRBV11-2
cdr3_nt: TGTGCCAGCAGCTTAGGGGCCGAGCAGGAGCAGTTCTTC
cdr3_aa: CASSLGAEQEQFF

d_call: .
clone_size: .
cdr3_length: 13
j_call: TRBJ1-2
v_call: TRBV7-3
cdr3_nt: TGTGCCAGCAGCTTAAATCCGGGGGTTGGCTACACCTTC
cdr3_aa: CASSLNPGVGYTF

d_call: TRBD2
clone_size: .
cdr3_length: 15
j_call: TRBJ2-1
v_call: TRBV6-5
cdr3_nt: TGTGCCAGCAGTCCACTAGCGGAGGGCTACAATGAGCAGTTCTTC
cdr3_aa: CASSPLAEGYNEQFF